This TCR beta chain was observed in a study of blood T cell repertoires in COVID-19. Generated by immunoSEQ multiplex PCR, the TCRdb table keeps only in-frame clones and is missing some. Of about 240,000 clones in the sample, roughly 89% were seen once. The CDR3 sequence is 15 residues long. V gave up 4 bases and J gave up 10 bases; unmatched junction bases: 13. Germline V CDR1 and CDR2: SGHNT, YENEEA. Only a few counts were recorded for this clone. This sequence was found in a man aged 35 to 55 who had recovered from COVID-19. The chain combines TRBV11-3 with TRBJ1-1, with 9 bases that match TRBD1. Sequencing was carried out using PBMCs or T cells enriched from blood (not recorded which). The CDR3 sequence is CASSSPGQGSYSAFF. CDR3 coding DNA: TGTGCCAGCAGCTCGCCGGGACAGGGTTCATATTCAGCTTTCTTT. Combining the CDR3 with reference TRBV11-3 and TRBJ1-1 gives the whole variable domain EAGVVQSPRYKIIEKKQPVAFWCNPISGHNTLYWYLQNLGQGPELLIRYENEEAVDDSQLPKDRFSAERLKGVDSTLKIQPAELGDSAVYLCASSSPGQGSYSAFFGQGTRLTVV.